The source of this T cell receptor (beta chain) is a study of T cells in Graves' hyperthyroidism and ophthalmopathy. Overall study context: Peripheral blood collection took place at initial diagnosis, before any treatment.

Disease duration under 2 months; hyperthyroidism patients were aged 18 to 65. The sample, blood from the first hyperthyroidism diagnosis, precedes any ophthalmopathy symptoms. This CDR3 contains 16 residues. CDR1 SGHRS and CDR2 YFSETQ come from the germline V gene. Between the trimmed V and J ends, which lost 2 bases and 5 bases, there was a span of 19 bases. Template material for amplifying TCR beta CDR3 regions consisted of RNA transcripts. The HTBI set primed first-round TCR CDR3 RT-PCR. TCRdb re-analysed the multiplex PCR reads in MiXCR, keeping a single row per CDR3 protein. The table has some 380,000 distinct CDR3 sequences, approximately 13% seen once. This clonotype was seen repeatedly, ten times or more. What it binds is unknown. Overall study findings and caveats: Within blood appeared most thyroid clonotypes that had expanded above 0.001.

This chain joins TRBV5-1 and TRBJ1-2; a possible D gene is TRBD1 (5 bases). Specimen: blood. This receptor was identified in a man in his thirties or forties with Graves' hyperthyroidism that later progressed to Graves' ophthalmopathy. CDR3 protein: CASSFAGTAPFYGYTF. CDR3 DNA sequence: TGCGCCAGCAGCTTTGCCGGGACGGCTCCTTTTTATGGCTACACCTTC.